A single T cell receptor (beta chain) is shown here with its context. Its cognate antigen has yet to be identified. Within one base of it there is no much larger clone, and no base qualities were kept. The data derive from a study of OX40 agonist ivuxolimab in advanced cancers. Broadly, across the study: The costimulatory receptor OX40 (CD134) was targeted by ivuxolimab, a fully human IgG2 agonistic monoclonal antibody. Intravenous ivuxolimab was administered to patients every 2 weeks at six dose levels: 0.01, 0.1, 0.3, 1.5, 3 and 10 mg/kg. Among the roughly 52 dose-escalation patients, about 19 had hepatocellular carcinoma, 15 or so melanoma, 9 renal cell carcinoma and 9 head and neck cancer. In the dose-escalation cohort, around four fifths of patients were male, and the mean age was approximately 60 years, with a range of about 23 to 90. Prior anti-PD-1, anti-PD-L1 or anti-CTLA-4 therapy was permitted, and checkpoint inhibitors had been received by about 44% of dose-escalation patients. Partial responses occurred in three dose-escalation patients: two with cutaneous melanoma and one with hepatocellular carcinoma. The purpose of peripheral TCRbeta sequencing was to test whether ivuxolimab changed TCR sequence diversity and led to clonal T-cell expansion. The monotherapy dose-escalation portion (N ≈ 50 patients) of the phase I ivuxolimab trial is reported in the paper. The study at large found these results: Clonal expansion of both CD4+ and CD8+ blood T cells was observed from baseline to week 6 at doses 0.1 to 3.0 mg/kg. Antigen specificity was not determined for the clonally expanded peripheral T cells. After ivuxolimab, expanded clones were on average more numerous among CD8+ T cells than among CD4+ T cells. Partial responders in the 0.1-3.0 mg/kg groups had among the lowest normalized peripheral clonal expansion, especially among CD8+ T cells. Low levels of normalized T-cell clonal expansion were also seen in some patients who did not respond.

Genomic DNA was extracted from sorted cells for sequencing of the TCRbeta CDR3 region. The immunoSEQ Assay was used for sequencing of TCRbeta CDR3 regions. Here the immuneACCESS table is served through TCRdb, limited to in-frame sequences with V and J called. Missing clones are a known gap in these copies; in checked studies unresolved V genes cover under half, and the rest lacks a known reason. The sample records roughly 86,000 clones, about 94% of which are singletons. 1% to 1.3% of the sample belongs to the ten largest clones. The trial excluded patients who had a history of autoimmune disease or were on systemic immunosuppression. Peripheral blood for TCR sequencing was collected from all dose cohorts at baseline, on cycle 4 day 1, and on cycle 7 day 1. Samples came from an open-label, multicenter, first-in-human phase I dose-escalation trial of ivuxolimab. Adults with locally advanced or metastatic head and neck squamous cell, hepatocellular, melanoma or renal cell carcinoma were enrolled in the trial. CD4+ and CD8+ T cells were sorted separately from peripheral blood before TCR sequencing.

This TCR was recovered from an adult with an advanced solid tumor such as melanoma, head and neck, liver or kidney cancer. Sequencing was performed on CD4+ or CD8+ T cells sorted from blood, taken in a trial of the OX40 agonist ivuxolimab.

The CDR3 reads CASSPVGEIFTGELFF. The base sequence is TGTGCCAGCAGCCCCGTAGGGGAGATATTCACCGGGGAGCTGTTTTTT. Here the chain combines TRBV5-5 and TRBJ2-2; the D gene is possibly TRBD1 or TRBD2, each agreeing over 5 bases. CDR1 is given as SGHKS and CDR2 as YYEKEE, both from the germline V gene (reference sequence). V loses 4 bases of germline sequence and J loses 4 bases, and the interval between the two ends is 17 bases. The CDR3 runs 16 residues from the cysteine to the phenylalanine. The DNA shown is the 48-base CDR3, in frame from base 1.